This passage covers 15 T cell receptor beta chains from one sample sequenced in a study of OX40 agonist ivuxolimab in advanced cancers. The table came from immunoSEQ multiplex PCR; TCRdb's copy has only in-frame clones and leaves some out. In the table there are 84,000 or so clones, 85% to 95% of which are singletons. This specimen consisted of CD4+ or CD8+ T cells sorted from blood, obtained in a trial of the OX40 agonist ivuxolimab. The receptors shown here come from an adult with an advanced solid tumor such as melanoma, head and neck, liver or kidney cancer.

The chain uses TRBV5-6 and TRBJ2-3; 16 positions agree with TRBD2. Unmatched junction bases numbered 9, after V lost 3 bases and J lost 2 bases. This CDR3 region has 19 residues. The germline gives CDR1 SGHDT, CDR2 YYEEEE. In DNA form, the CDR3 reads TGTGCCAGCAGCTCCCCGGGACTAGCGGGAGGGACACTCACAGATACGCAGTATTTT. The encoded protein is CASSSPGLAGGTLTDTQYF. Full variable domain (missing parts from reference TRBV5-6 and TRBJ2-3): DAGVTQSPTHLIKTRGQQVTLRCSPKSGHDTVSWYQQALGQGPQFIFQYYEEEERQRGNFPDRFSGHQFPNYSSELNVNALLLGDSALYLCASSSPGLAGGTLTDTQYFGPGTRLTVL.

CDR3 in amino acids: CASSQQTSGSLTYNEQFF. DNA of the CDR3: TGCGCCAGCAGCCAACAGACTAGCGGGAGTCTTACCTACAATGAGCAGTTCTTC. The genes are TRBV4-1 and TRBJ2-1; 12 bases align to TRBD2. The CDR3 length is 18 residues. With 2 bases clipped from V and 2 bases from J, the junction kept 7 bases outside the gene matches. CDR1 and CDR2 from the germline V gene are MGHRA and YSYEKL.

The V call is TRBV9, the J call TRBJ1-5; TRBD1 matches 8 bases. Looked up from germline, CDR1 is SGDLS and CDR2 is YYNGEE. This CDR3 has 16 amino acids. V lost 0 bases to trimming and J lost 7 bases; unmatched junction nucleotides: 9. The CDR3 DNA reads TGTGCCAGCAGCGTAGGGACAGGGCTTCTTATGCAGCCCCAGCATTTT. Its protein product is CASSVGTGLLMQPQHF.

The chain links TRBV12-1 to TRBJ2-7; the listed D gene, TRBD1, was not tested against the DNA. TRBV12-1 is designated a pseudogene. The CDR3 totals 16 residues. CDR3 sequence (DNA): TGTGCCAGCAGCTTTGTTTTACAGGTCCACTCCTACGAGCAGTACTTC. Protein sequence: CASSFVLQVHSYEQYF.

CDR3 loop: CASGFGTGGAGNEQFF. Here the CDR3 DNA reads TGTGCTAGTGGTTTCGGGACAGGGGGCGCGGGGAATGAGCAGTTCTTC. The chain links TRBV12-5 to TRBJ2-1, with 12 positions matching TRBD1. The germline V gene encodes CDR1 LGHNT and CDR2 FRNRAP. V shed 3 bases and J 7 bases; nucleotides not matched to a gene: 7. This CDR3 is built from 16 residues.

CDR3 coding DNA: TGTGCCAGCAGCTTGGGGGGGGGAGAAGAGACCCAGTACTTC. Translation: CASSLGGGEETQYF. The chain carries TRBV5-4 and TRBJ2-5; 7 bases are shared with TRBD2. This CDR3 has 14 residues. Unmatched junction bases numbered 2, after V lost 0 bases and J lost 3 bases. CDR1 is SGHNT and CDR2 is YYREEE in the germline V gene (reference sequence).

The chain combines TRBV14 with TRBJ2-2, with a tentative D call TRBD2 (8 bases). Per germline, CDR1 SGHDN and CDR2 FVKESK. The V end was cut by 4 bases, the J end by 10 bases, with 19 bases between. There are 15 residues in the CDR3. CDR3 sequence (DNA): TGTGCCAGCAGCCCTCGTTCGGGAGGGGGCCCGGAGCTGTTTTTT. This encodes CASSPRSGGGPELFF.

The chain couples TRBV27 to TRBJ2-7; 10 bases align to TRBD2. Losses at the gene ends were 3 bases for V and 4 bases for J; bases not matched to a gene: 3. This CDR3 contains 14 residues. Germline CDR1 MNHEY, CDR2 SMNVEV (reference sequence). CDR3 coding DNA: TGTGCCAGCAGTTTTAGTAGCGGGGGGTACGAGCAGTACTTC. Protein sequence: CASSFSSGGYEQYF.

The chain links TRBV7-9 to TRBJ2-2; 12 nucleotides align to TRBD1. Germline values: CDR1 SEHNR, CDR2 FQNEAQ (reference sequence). The CDR3 consists of 16 residues. Trimming at V came to 3 bases and at J to 7 bases, leaving 6 bases not matched to a gene. This CDR3 is CASSFGTGGGIGELFF. CDR3 coding DNA: TGTGCCAGCAGCTTCGGGACAGGGGGCGGTATCGGGGAGCTGTTTTTT.

The chain is built from TRBV27 and TRBJ2-3; D gene ambiguous. Between the trimmed V and J ends, which lost 2 bases and 3 bases, there was a span of 12 bases. Germline V gene lookup returns CDR1 MNHEY and CDR2 SMNVEV (reference sequence). The CDR3 consists of 15 residues. CDR3: CASSLEEGLTDTQYF. CDR3 nucleotide sequence: TGTGCCAGCAGTTTAGAGGAAGGGCTGACAGATACGCAGTATTTT.

The V gene is TRBV10-3, the J gene TRBJ2-2, with 10 bases lining up with TRBD2. Looked up from germline, CDR1 is ENHRY and CDR2 is SYGVKD. V gave up 3 bases and J gave up 2 bases; unmatched junction bases: 0. CDR3 length: 15 residues. The CDR3 bases are TGTGCCATCAGTGAACTAGCGGGAAACACCGGGGAGCTGTTTTTT. This gives the protein CAISELAGNTGELFF.

The V call is TRBV11-3, the J call TRBJ1-1; D remains ambiguous. The CDR3 has 13 residues. Per the germline V gene, CDR1 is SGHNT and CDR2 is YENEEA. The V gene lost 3 bases and the J gene lost 1 base, with 6 bases spanning the gap. CDR3 DNA: TGTGCCAGCAGCTTCGTCAAGAACACTGAAGCTTTCTTT. Translation gives CASSFVKNTEAFF.

The chain carries TRBV7-3 and TRBJ2-1; possible D gene TRBD2, 6 bases. The germline gives CDR1 SGHTA, CDR2 FQGTGA. The V end was cut by 5 bases, the J end by 3 bases, with 11 bases between. The CDR3 contains 14 residues. DNA of the CDR3: TGTGCCAGCAGCCCTTCGGAGGGCTACAATGAGCAGTTCTTC. The encoded protein is CASSPSEGYNEQFF.

This clone has just one count. This chain uses TRBV9 with TRBJ2-5; D possibly corresponds to TRBD2 (5 bases). The V gene's germline CDR1 is SGDLS and CDR2 YYNGEE. The CDR3 extends over 14 amino acids. The V end lost 4 bases, the J end lost 5 bases, and 15 bases lay between the germline ends. The CDR3 is CASSPKGVGETQYF. CDR3 coding DNA: TGTGCCAGCAGCCCCAAGGGAGTAGGGGAGACCCAGTACTTC.

The chain joins TRBV11-2 to TRBJ2-1; TRBD1 agrees at 8 bases. V was pared by 5 bases and J by 2 bases, with 2 bases of the junction left unmatched. Germline CDR1 and CDR2: SGHAT and FQNNGV. The CDR3 spans 14 residues. In DNA, the CDR3 is TGTGCCAGCAGCGACAGGGGTGCCTACAATGAGCAGTTCTTC. This encodes CASSDRGAYNEQFF.